This T cell receptor (beta chain) emerged from a study of shared clonotypes between healthy human individuals. About the study: Two women and a few men aged 18 to 49 served as donors.

Overall study results and limits: Memory subsets had estimated richness that was generally smaller than that of naive subsets.

CDR1 is MGHRA and CDR2 is YSYEKL in the germline V gene. This CDR3 has 15 residues. Deletions cut 0 bases from V and 5 bases from J, with 13 bases between. Methods used by the authors: In the immunoSEQ data, sequences were junction-only and lacked quality scores, so filtering differed. The assay was immunoSEQ multiplex PCR, and TCRdb's table has in-frame clones only and misses some. The D gene and trimming were derived from the DNA, and the V and J assignments and clone size from that table. The repertoire includes millions of clones, over 85% of them detected once, and 0.9% to 1.3% sits in the top ten. Concerning this clone itself: What it binds is not known.

CD45RO negativity and positive selection for CCR7 defined naive CD8 cells, a population that excluded terminally differentiated effector memory CD45RA+ cells. This receptor was identified in a man aged 18 to 29 in good health. The rearrangement links TRBV4-1 to TRBJ1-2; D is perhaps TRBD1 (5 bases). Sequenced material: naive CD8+ T cells sorted from blood. The CDR3 spells CASSQDRACMYGYTF. DNA of the CDR3: TGCGCCAGCAGCCAAGACAGGGCCTGTATGTATGGCTACACCTTC.